Below, 28 T cell receptor beta chains from the same sample are listed, as sequenced in a study of cytomegalovirus exposure and HLA in healthy donors. A multiplex PCR was run with 60 Vbeta primers and 13 Jbeta primers. The table came from immunoSEQ multiplex PCR; TCRdb's copy has only in-frame clones and leaves some out. The sample has roughly 130,000 clones; roughly 70% are singletons. The sample was PBMCs. The receptors derive from a man aged 18 to 35 in good health and CMV-seropositive.

This clone was detected only a few times. The chain joins TRBV10-3 to TRBJ1-1; 9 bases fit TRBD1. With 3 bases clipped from V and 2 bases from J, the junction kept 4 bases outside the gene matches. Germline CDR1 is ENHRY and CDR2 is SYGVKD. This CDR3 contains 15 residues. As DNA, the CDR3 is TGTGCCATCAGTGAAACAGGGGGCAGAAACACTGAAGCTTTCTTT. Its protein product is CAISETGGRNTEAFF.

This clone was recorded a few times. This rearrangement joins TRBV27 to TRBJ2-7, with 9 bases matching TRBD2. The CDR3 runs to 14 residues. The V segment lost 5 bases and the J segment 7 bases; nucleotides outside the gene matches: 9. CDR1 and CDR2 from the germline V gene are MNHEY and SMNVEV (reference sequence). CDR3 coding DNA: TGTGCCAGCAGTATTAGCGGGGGCTTGGTGGAGCAGTACTTC. Translated: CASSISGGLVEQYF.

This chain connects TRBV28 to TRBJ2-7, with 11 bases matching TRBD1. After removal of 5 bases from V and 2 bases from J, the junction contained 5 bases not matched to a gene. The CDR3 length is 15 residues. CDR1 and CDR2 from the germline V gene are MDHEN and SYDVKM. CDR3 protein: CASSGLDRGPYEQYF. As DNA, the CDR3 is TGTGCCAGCAGTGGGTTGGACAGGGGGCCCTACGAGCAGTACTTC.

In this sample, this clone turned up once. DNA for the CDR3: TGTGCCAGCAGTTTATCTCCAGGGATGAAGACCCAGTACTTC. It encodes CASSLSPGMKTQYF. This chain links TRBV27 with TRBJ2-5; weak D call: TRBD1 (5 bases). CDR1 and CDR2 from the germline V gene are MNHEY and SMNVEV (reference sequence). The germline V and J ends were trimmed by 0 bases and 6 bases, with 11 bases remaining between them. The CDR3 is 14 amino acids.

The chain has TRBV27 and TRBJ2-7, with 10 bases that match TRBD2. J lost 2 bases, V lost 0 bases, and 4 bases had no gene match. Germline assignment: CDR1 MNHEY and CDR2 SMNVEV (reference sequence). The CDR3 length is 16 residues. CDR3 nucleotides: TGTGCCAGCAGTTTATCGCGGCTAGCGGGGGCCTACGAGCAGTACTTC. It yields the protein CASSLSRLAGAYEQYF.

This clone was counted between two and nine times. This chain joins TRBV7-6 and TRBJ1-5; perhaps TRBD1 as D (5 bases). This CDR3 spans 16 amino acids. Between the trimmed V and J ends, which lost 5 bases and 2 bases, there was a span of 16 bases. In germline, CDR1 is SGHVS, CDR2 FNYEAQ. CDR3 sequence: CASSRPGGVRNQPQHF. The CDR3 DNA follows: TGTGCCAGCAGCCGTCCGGGGGGAGTTCGCAATCAGCCCCAGCATTTT.

The chain employs TRBV29-1 and TRBJ1-2; the D is unclear. Germline V gene data show CDR1 as SQVTM and CDR2 as ANQGSEA. This CDR3 is 14 amino acids long. V was trimmed by 6 bases and J by 0 bases, leaving 14 bases between them. The CDR3 region has the DNA TGCAGCGTCGACATGGGTCGGACTAACTATGGCTACACCTTC. This sequence encodes CSVDMGRTNYGYTF. Full variable domain (remainder filled in from reference TRBV29-1 and TRBJ1-2): SAVISQKPSRDICQRGTSLTIQCQVDSQVTMMFWYRQQPGQSLTLIATANQGSEATYESGFVIDKFPISRPNLTFSTLTVSNMSPEDSSIYLCSVDMGRTNYGYTFGSGTRLTVV.

The chain recombines TRBV12-5 with TRBJ1-1; D may be TRBD1 (6 bases). The V gene lost 1 base and the J gene lost 4 bases, with 7 bases spanning the gap. CDR1 and CDR2 from the germline V gene are LGHNT and FRNRAP. CDR3 length: 13 residues. CDR3 protein: CASGLAQGTEAFF. The CDR3 DNA follows: TGTGCTAGTGGTTTGGCACAGGGCACTGAAGCTTTCTTT.

The chain uses TRBV5-1 and TRBJ2-2; D is undetermined. The CDR3 is 16 residues long. Trimming took off 0 bases at V and 0 bases at J, with 9 bases between the two ends. Germline CDR1 is SGHRS and CDR2 is YFSETQ. CDR3 DNA sequence: TGCGCCAGCAGCTTGGCCTTTCAGACGAACACCGGGGAGCTGTTTTTT. Protein sequence: CASSLAFQTNTGELFF.

V gene TRBV7-6 combines with J gene TRBJ2-7, with 9 bases fitting TRBD1. This CDR3 comprises 14 residues. The V segment lost 5 bases and the J segment 2 bases; nucleotides outside the gene matches: 4. CDR1 SGHVS and CDR2 FNYEAQ come from the germline V gene. The CDR3: CASSTRQGAYEQYF. CDR3 coding DNA: TGTGCCAGCAGCACTAGACAGGGGGCCTACGAGCAGTACTTC.

The V call is TRBV2, the J call TRBJ2-7; 7 bases are a match to TRBD1. Losses at the gene ends were 5 bases for V and 5 bases for J; bases not matched to a gene: 3. CDR3 length: 12 amino acids. Germline loops: CDR1 SNHLY, CDR2 FYNNEI. The chain's CDR3 is CASSRQGDEQYF. The DNA for the CDR3 is TGTGCCAGCAGTCGGCAGGGGGACGAGCAGTACTTC.

The V and J genes are TRBV5-4 and TRBJ2-2; D is perhaps TRBD1 (6 bases). Germline V gives CDR1 SGHNT, CDR2 YYREEE (reference sequence). With 0 bases removed from V and 3 bases from J, the gap between germline ends came to 9 bases. The CDR3 has 15 residues. CDR3 loop: CASSLDRAHTGELFF. CDR3 in DNA: TGTGCCAGCAGCTTGGACAGGGCGCACACCGGGGAGCTGTTTTTT.

The chain joins TRBV27 to TRBJ1-1, with 8 bases lining up with TRBD1. This CDR3 spans 14 amino acids. Trimming removed 4 bases from V and 1 base from J; junction bases left unmatched: 2. CDR1 and CDR2 (germline): MNHEY, SMNVEV (reference sequence). The CDR3 nucleotides are TGTGCCAGCAGTTGGACAGGGCCGAACACTGAAGCTTTCTTT. As protein: CASSWTGPNTEAFF.

As to this clone: This specimen includes other DNA sequences encoding the same CDR3. The rearrangement uses TRBV6-6 and TRBJ1-1; 7 bases agree with TRBD1. The length of the CDR3 is 13 residues. V was clipped by 2 bases and J by 6 bases; unmatched bases: 3. Germline assignment: CDR1 MNHNY and CDR2 SVGAGI (reference sequence). For the CDR3, the DNA is TGTGCCAGCAGTTACGGGCAGGGGGCTGAAGCTTTCTTT. Translating it yields CASSYGQGAEAFF.

The chain links TRBV19 to TRBJ2-2; 12 positions match TRBD2. Trimming at V came to 6 bases and at J to 5 bases, leaving 13 bases not matched to a gene. Germline V lookup: CDR1 LNHDA, CDR2 SQIVND (reference sequence). This CDR3 comprises 18 residues. CDR3 coding DNA: TGTGCCAGTAGCACCTCCCGGCTAGCGGGGGGGCCGACCGGGGAGCTGTTTTTT. Its translation: CASSTSRLAGGPTGELFF.

The chain combines TRBV29-1 with TRBJ2-2, with TRBD1 matching 9 bases. J was trimmed by 2 bases and V by 5 bases; bases with no gene match: 9. Germline lookup yields CDR1 SQVTM and CDR2 ANQGSEA. The CDR3 totals 16 residues. CDR3 loop: CSVKNRGRGNTGELFF. The DNA of the CDR3 is TGCAGCGTTAAGAACAGGGGGCGCGGAAACACCGGGGAGCTGTTTTTT.

A few counts support this clone. The rearrangement uses TRBV9 and TRBJ1-6; D gene ambiguous. CDR1 is SGDLS, CDR2 YYNGEE, per germline. The length of the CDR3 is 15 residues. Trimming took 0 bases from V and 7 from J, leaving 11 bases between them. CDR3 sequence: CASSVADIPNSPLHF. The CDR3 region has the DNA TGTGCCAGCAGCGTAGCCGACATACCAAATTCACCCCTCCACTTT.

This chain connects TRBV5-1 to TRBJ2-2; perhaps TRBD2 as D (5 bases). CDR1 and CDR2 from the germline V gene are SGHRS and YFSETQ. V gave up 0 bases and J gave up 0 bases, with 9 bases separating them. The CDR3 has 16 amino acids. In nucleotides, the CDR3 is TGCGCCAGCAGCTTGGGCTCCGGGGCGAACACCGGGGAGCTGTTTTTT. Protein sequence: CASSLGSGANTGELFF.

This clone was picked up one time. This sequence joins TRBV5-1 and TRBJ1-1, with a possible D match to TRBD1 (5 bases). CDR3 length equals 14 residues. CDR1 SGHRS and CDR2 YFSETQ come from the germline V gene. V dropped 7 bases and J dropped 4 bases, with 17 bases sitting between them. The CDR3 sequence: CASSSAQGGTEAFF. CDR3 nucleotides: TGCGCCAGCTCCTCAGCCCAGGGTGGCACTGAAGCTTTCTTT.

The chain links TRBV6-6 to TRBJ2-7, with 9 bases identical to TRBD1. CDR3 length equals 16 residues. V lost 0 bases to trimming and J lost 3 bases; unmatched junction nucleotides: 6. Germline CDR1 reads MNHNY; CDR2 reads SVGAGI (reference sequence). The CDR3 DNA reads TGTGCCAGCAGTTACTCCGGGACAGGGATCCACTACGAGCAGTACTTC. Its translation is CASSYSGTGIHYEQYF.

V and J are TRBV12-5 and TRBJ1-1, with D unclear. The CDR3 covers 13 residues. Germline V gene lookup returns CDR1 LGHNT and CDR2 FRNRAP. V dropped 6 bases and J dropped 0 bases, with 8 bases sitting between them. The CDR3 nucleotides read TGTGCTAGTGGCAAACAGATGAACACTGAAGCTTTCTTT. Protein product: CASGKQMNTEAFF.

V is TRBV9 and J is TRBJ2-3; no definite D call. This CDR3 comprises 14 residues. Trimming removed 0 bases from V and 10 bases from J, with 15 bases in between. Germline V gene data show CDR1 as SGDLS and CDR2 as YYNGEE. The CDR3 is CASSVDSLLSAQYF. Written as DNA, the CDR3 is TGTGCCAGCAGCGTAGACAGCCTTCTTTCGGCGCAGTATTTT.

This chain links TRBV7-8 with TRBJ2-5; tentative D call: TRBD2 (6 bases). The DNA end lines up better with TRBJ2-7; the J call may be wrong. CDR1 and CDR2 (germline): SGHVS, FQNEAQ. The CDR3 is made up of 15 amino acids. The CDR3 DNA reads as TGTGCCAGCAGTTGGGACTCCGGGGACCCCTACGAGCAGTACTTC. Encoded protein: CASSWDSGDPYEQYF.

J is TRBJ1-1 and V is TRBV27, with 8 nucleotides matching TRBD1. The CDR3 extends over 16 amino acids. The V gene's germline CDR1 is MNHEY and CDR2 SMNVEV (reference sequence). V lost 4 bases, J lost 1 base, and 8 bases stayed unmatched. CDR3 in amino acids: CASSSDRVVGNTEAFF. The DNA for the CDR3 is TGTGCCAGCAGTTCGGACAGGGTCGTTGGGAACACTGAAGCTTTCTTT.

This clone showed up just once. The CDR3 does not close with the conserved phenylalanine or tryptophan, likely indicating a read error. The rearrangement joins TRBV25-1 to TRBJ1-4, with 8 bases identical to TRBD1. Germline CDR1 MGHDK, CDR2 SYGVNS. Trimming removed 6 bases from V and 0 bases from J; junction bases left unmatched: 6. The CDR3 consists of 16 residues. In DNA form, the CDR3 reads TGTGCCAGCAGCCCCGACAGGGGCTCAACTAATGAAAAACTGTTTGTT. Protein product: CASSPDRGSTNEKLFV.

The chain employs TRBV4-1 and TRBJ1-2, with no clear D. Looked up from germline, CDR1 is MGHRA and CDR2 is YSYEKL. Trimming stripped 3 bases from V and 4 bases from J, with 24 bases between. This CDR3 spans 18 amino acids. In nucleotides, the CDR3 is TGCGCCAGCAGCCATTCCCGGGAGGCAGCGATGGCCCTCTATGGCTACACCTTC. This sequence encodes CASSHSREAAMALYGYTF.

The chain combines TRBV7-2 with TRBJ2-3; 9 bases align to TRBD2. The CDR3 consists of 17 residues. Looked up from germline, CDR1 is SGHTA and CDR2 is FQGNSA. With V trimmed by 1 base and J by 4 bases, 9 bases remained unmatched. CDR3 DNA: TGTGCCAGCAGCTTAGTTGGTCTAGCGGGGTCCCCAGATACGCAGTATTTT. Its protein product is CASSLVGLAGSPDTQYF.

This sequence joins TRBV11-3 and TRBJ2-3; 10 bases map to TRBD2. V shed 5 bases and J 0 bases; nucleotides not matched to a gene: 5. CDR1 and CDR2 from the germline V gene are SGHNT and YENEEA. CDR3 length: 16 residues. In nucleotides, the CDR3 is TGTGCCAGCAGCCACGGGACTAGCGCTAGCACAGATACGCAGTATTTT. Its translation is CASSHGTSASTDTQYF.